This TCR beta chain emerged from a study of shared clonotypes between healthy human individuals. From germline, CDR1 is SGHAT and CDR2 FQNNGV. The V gene end was trimmed by 1 base and the J gene end by 3 bases; junction bases not matched to a gene: 5. The CDR3 is 16 residues long. Assay used: immunoSEQ multiplex PCR; TCRdb lists only in-frame clones, some missing. The data contain about 650,000 clones, around 95% of them singletons. CD45RO-negative cells were positively selected for CCR7, leaving out terminally differentiated effector memory CD45RA+ cells. The sample comprised naive CD8+ T cells sorted from blood. The TCR was taken from a woman younger than 45 in good health. V gene TRBV11-2 combines with J gene TRBJ2-5, with 10 bases fitting TRBD1. The DNA of the CDR3 is TGTGCCAGCAGCTTAGTGAGGGGGACAGGGGAAGAGACCCAGTACTTC. This sequence encodes CASSLVRGTGEETQYF. The variable domain in full, with the rest retrieved from reference TRBV11-2 and TRBJ2-5, is EAGVAQSPRYKIIEKRQSVAFWCNPISGHATLYWYQQILGQGPKLLIQFQNNGVVDDSQLPKDRFSAERLKGVDSTLKIQPAKLEDSAVYLCASSLVRGTGEETQYFGPGTRLLVL.